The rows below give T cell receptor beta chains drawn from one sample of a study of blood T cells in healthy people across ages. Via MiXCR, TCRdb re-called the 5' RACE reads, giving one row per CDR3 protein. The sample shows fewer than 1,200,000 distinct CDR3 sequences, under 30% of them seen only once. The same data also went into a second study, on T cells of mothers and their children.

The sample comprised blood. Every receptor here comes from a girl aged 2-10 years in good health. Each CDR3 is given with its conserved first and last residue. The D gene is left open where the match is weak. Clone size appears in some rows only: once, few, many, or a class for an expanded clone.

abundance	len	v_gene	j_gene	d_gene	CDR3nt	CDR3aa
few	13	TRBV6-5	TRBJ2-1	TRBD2	TGTGCCAGCAGCCCTAGCGGAGACAATGAGCAGTTCTTC	CASSPSGDNEQFF
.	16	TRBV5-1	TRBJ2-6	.	TGCGCCAGCAGCCACCGGGGGAGCTCTGGGGCCAACGTCCTGACTTTC	CASSHRGSSGANVLTF
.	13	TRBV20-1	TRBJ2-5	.	TGCAGTGCTGCCCAATGGGACCCAGAGACCCAGTACTTC	CSAAQWDPETQYF
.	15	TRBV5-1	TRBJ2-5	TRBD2	TGCGCCAGCAGCTGGACTAGCGGGAGAGGAGAGACCCAGTACTTC	CASSWTSGRGETQYF
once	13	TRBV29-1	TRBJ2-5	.	TGCAGCGTTTCGGCACTACTCCAAGAGACCCGGTACTTC	CSVSALLQETRYF
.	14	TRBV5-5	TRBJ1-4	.	TGTGCCAGCAGCTTGTGGAGGGTAAATGAAAAACTGTTTTTT	CASSLWRVNEKLFF
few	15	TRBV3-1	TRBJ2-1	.	TGTGCCAGCAGCCATGAGGGGTCGGTCAACAATGAGCAGTTCTTC	CASSHEGSVNNEQFF
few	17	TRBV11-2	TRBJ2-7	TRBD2	TGTGCCAGCAGCTTGACTAGCGGGAGGGCCCCGTCCTACGAGCAGTACTTC	CASSLTSGRAPSYEQYF
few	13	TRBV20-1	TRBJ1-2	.	TGCAGTGCCCCTAGGGGGGCGGAATATGGCTACACCTTC	CSAPRGAEYGYTF
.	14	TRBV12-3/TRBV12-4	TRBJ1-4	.	TGTGCCAGCAGTTCGGTGGAAGGAGGTGAAAAACTGTTTTTT	CASSSVEGGEKLFF
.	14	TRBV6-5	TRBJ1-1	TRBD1	TGTGCCAGCAGGGTGACAGGGGGCGGGACTGAAGCTTTCTTT	CASRVTGGGTEAFF
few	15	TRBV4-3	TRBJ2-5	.	TGCGCCAGCAGCCAACATTACAGGGATCGGGAGACCCAGTACTTC	CASSQHYRDRETQYF
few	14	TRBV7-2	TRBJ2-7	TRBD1	TGTGCCAGCACCTCCGGGACAGGGGACCACGAGCAGTACTTC	CASTSGTGDHEQYF
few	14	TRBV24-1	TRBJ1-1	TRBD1	TGTGCCACCAGTGATGCGACAGGGGGAACTGAAGCTTTCTTT	CATSDATGGTEAFF
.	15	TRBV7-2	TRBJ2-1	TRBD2	TGTGCCAGCAGCTTGGGACTAGCGACGGGAAATGAGCAGTTCTTC	CASSLGLATGNEQFF
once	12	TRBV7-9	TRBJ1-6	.	TGTGCCAGCAGCGACGGGGGTTCACCCCTCCACTTT	CASSDGGSPLHF
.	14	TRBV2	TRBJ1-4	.	TGTGCCAGCAGCGCTTTCCTCACAGGGGAAAAACTGTTTTTT	CASSAFLTGEKLFF
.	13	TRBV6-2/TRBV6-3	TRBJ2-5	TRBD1	TGTGCCAGCAGTTCCACGGGGACAGGTGTTGTAATCTTC	CASSSTGTGVVIF
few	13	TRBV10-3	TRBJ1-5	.	TGTGCCACCACACAGGGATCGGATCAGCCCCAGCATTTT	CATTQGSDQPQHF
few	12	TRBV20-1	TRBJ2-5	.	TGCAGTGCTGAGCTTCGCAAAGAGACCCAGTACTTC	CSAELRKETQYF
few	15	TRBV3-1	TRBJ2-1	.	TGTGCCAGCAACTCCGGGGACCCGAGCTACAATGAGCAGTTCTTC	CASNSGDPSYNEQFF
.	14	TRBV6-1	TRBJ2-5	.	TGTGCCAGCAGTGAATTAGGGTACCAAGAGACCCAGTACTTC	CASSELGYQETQYF
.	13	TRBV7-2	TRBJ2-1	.	TGTGCCAGCAGCTTCTACGTCGGCAATGAGCAGTTCTTC	CASSFYVGNEQFF
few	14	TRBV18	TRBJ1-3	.	TGTGCCAGCCAAGTGGGCCCGGACCTCCACACCATATATTTT	CASQVGPDLHTIYF
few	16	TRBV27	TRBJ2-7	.	TGTGCCAGCAGTTTGTCTGGTGGGTACGGCTCCTACGAGCAGTACTTC	CASSLSGGYGSYEQYF
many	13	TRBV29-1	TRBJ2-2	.	TGCAGCGCAAACGTGGGGGGAACCGGGGAGCTGTTTTTT	CSANVGGTGELFF
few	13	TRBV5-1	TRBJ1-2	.	TGCGCCAGCAGCTTGGCCAGACTAGAGGGCTACACCTTC	CASSLARLEGYTF
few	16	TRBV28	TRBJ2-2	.	TGTGCCAGCAGTTTATTATCGCAGGGAAGGATCGGGGAGCTGTTTTTT	CASSLLSQGRIGELFF
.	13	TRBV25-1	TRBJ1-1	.	TGTGCCAGCAGTGATGGGCTCCGGTTTGAGGCTTTCTTT	CASSDGLRFEAFF
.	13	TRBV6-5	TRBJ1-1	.	TGTGCCAGCAATCGCCGGGGGAACACTGAAGCTTTCTTT	CASNRRGNTEAFF
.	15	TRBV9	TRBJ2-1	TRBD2	TGTGCCAGCAGTGATGCCGGGACTAGCGTCAATGAGCAGTTCTTC	CASSDAGTSVNEQFF
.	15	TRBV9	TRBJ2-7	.	TGTGCCAGCAGCGTAGATGGTGGCAGCCACTACGAGCAGTACTTC	CASSVDGGSHYEQYF
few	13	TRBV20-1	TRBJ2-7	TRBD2	TGCAGTGCTAGGAAGCGGGAGGTCCTCGAGCAGTACTTC	CSARKREVLEQYF
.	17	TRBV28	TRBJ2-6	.	TGTGCCAGCAGTTTTGGAGATGGGATACCTGGGGCCAACGTCCTGACTTTC	CASSFGDGIPGANVLTF
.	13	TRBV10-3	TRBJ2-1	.	TGTGCCATCAGCACCGGGACTTACAATGAGCAGTTCTTC	CAISTGTYNEQFF
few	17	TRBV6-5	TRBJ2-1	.	TGTGCCAGCAGTTACACACCGACCCGGGAATTCAACAATGAGCAGTTCTTC	CASSYTPTREFNNEQFF
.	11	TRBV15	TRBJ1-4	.	TGTGCCACCAGCAGGGATGAAAAACTGTTTTTT	CATSRDEKLFF
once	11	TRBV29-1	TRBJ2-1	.	TGCAGCGTTGTGGACAGAAATGAGCAGTTCTTC	CSVVDRNEQFF
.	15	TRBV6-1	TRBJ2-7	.	TGTGCCAGCAGCGAAGGCCCCTCGGGGGCCTACGAGCAGTACTTC	CASSEGPSGAYEQYF
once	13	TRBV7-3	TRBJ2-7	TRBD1	TGTGCCAGCAGCGTTACAGGGGACCACGAGCAGTACTTC	CASSVTGDHEQYF
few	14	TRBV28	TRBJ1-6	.	TGTGCCAGCAGTCTACCCGGGGGGAGGTCACCCCTCCACTTT	CASSLPGGRSPLHF
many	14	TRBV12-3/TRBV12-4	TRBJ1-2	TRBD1	TGTGCCAGCAGCCCAGTCCCGGGACAGGGGAGCTACACCTTC	CASSPVPGQGSYTF
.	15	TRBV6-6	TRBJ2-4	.	TGTGCCAGCAGGGGGGTCGAATTGGCCAAAAACATTCAGTACTTC	CASRGVELAKNIQYF
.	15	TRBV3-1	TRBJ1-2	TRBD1	TGTGCCAGCAGCCAAGAGGACAGGGGTCCCTATGGCTACACCTTC	CASSQEDRGPYGYTF
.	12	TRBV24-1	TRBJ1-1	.	TGTGCCACCAGTGATGGAGGCACTGAAGCTTTCTTT	CATSDGGTEAFF
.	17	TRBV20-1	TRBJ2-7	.	TGCAGCGCGTTACCTCTGGCCTTCGGACAGCTAACCTACGAGCAGTACTTC	CSALPLAFGQLTYEQYF
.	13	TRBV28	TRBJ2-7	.	TGTGCCAGCAGTTTAAACAAGATTTACGAGCAGTACTTC	CASSLNKIYEQYF
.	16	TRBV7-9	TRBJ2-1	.	TGTGCCAGCAGCTTAGTAGGGGGGTCCGTGTACAATGAGCAGTTCTTC	CASSLVGGSVYNEQFF
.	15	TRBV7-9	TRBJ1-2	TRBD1	TGTGCCAGCAGCCGGCCTACAGGGGGCGACTATGGCTACACCTTC	CASSRPTGGDYGYTF
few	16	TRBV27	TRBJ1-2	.	TGTGCCAGCAGTTTTTCAAGGCGGGGGCCAGGTTATGGCTACACCTTC	CASSFSRRGPGYGYTF
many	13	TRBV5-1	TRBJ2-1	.	TGCGCCAGCAGCTCAGGGGCCGACAATGAGCAGTTCTTC	CASSSGADNEQFF
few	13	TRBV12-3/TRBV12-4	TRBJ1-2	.	TGTGCCAGCAGTTTTGGGGAAAAGTATGGCTACACCTTC	CASSFGEKYGYTF
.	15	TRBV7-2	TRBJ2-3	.	TGTGCCAGCAGCGCCCAGAGTGCGAGCACAGATACGCAGTATTTT	CASSAQSASTDTQYF
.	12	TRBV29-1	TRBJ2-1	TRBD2	TGCAGCGACCGCGCGGGAGTCGGTGAGCAGTTCTTC	CSDRAGVGEQFF
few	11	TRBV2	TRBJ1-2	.	TGTGCCAGCAGTGAAGGTGTAGTTTGCACCTTC	CASSEGVVCTF
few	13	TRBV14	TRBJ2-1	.	TGTGCCAGCAGCCAAGCTACCTACAATGAGCAGTTCTTC	CASSQATYNEQFF